Each of the 29 T cell receptor beta chains below was sequenced from the same sample in a study of human thymus T cells. Corrective cardiac surgery supplied the resected thymus tissue. The repertoire was sequenced with immunoSEQ multiplex PCR; TCRdb's copy has only in-frame clones and lacks some. The table includes some 120,000 clones, around 94% detected once. Sequences were obtained from thymus tissue. Receptors originate from a boy in the first two years of life with a congenital heart defect but otherwise immunologically healthy.

This chain connects TRBV30 to TRBJ2-2; D is perhaps TRBD1 or TRBD2 (5 bases each). The CDR3 is made up of 20 amino acids. Germline loops: CDR1 GTSNPN, CDR2 SVGIG (reference sequence). Between the trimmed V and J ends, which lost 0 bases and 5 bases, there was a span of 28 bases. The CDR3 nucleotides read TGTGCCTGGAGTGTACAGGTTTGGACTCCGCGAACACCGGGGACCGGGGAGCTGTTTTTT. Its translation: CAWSVQVWTPRTPGTGELFF.

CDR3 DNA sequence: TGCGCCAGCAGCCGGGTTTATCGGGCGCAAGAGACCCAGTACTTC. Its protein is CASSRVYRAQETQYF. The genes are TRBV4-3 and TRBJ2-5; D gene uncertain. There are 15 residues in the CDR3. Germline loops: CDR1 LGHNA, CDR2 YSLEER. Trimming left V 4 bases short and J 2 bases short, with 14 bases between.

The CDR3 region is CASSLGMGTEAFF. Here the CDR3 DNA reads TGTGCCAGCAGCTTAGGCATGGGGACTGAAGCTTTCTTT. The genes are TRBV7-9 and TRBJ1-1; D call uncertain. CDR3 length: 13 amino acids. Trimming cost V 1 base and J 5 bases, with 8 bases left between them. Germline V CDR1 and CDR2: SEHNR, FQNEAQ (reference sequence).

V is TRBV9 and J is TRBJ1-2; D is possibly TRBD1 (6 bases). The CDR3 extends over 13 amino acids. Trimming removed 4 bases from V and 10 bases from J, with 17 bases in between. The germline V gene encodes CDR1 SGDLS and CDR2 YYNGEE. CDR3 in amino acids: CASSHATQGTYTF. As DNA, the CDR3 is TGTGCCAGCAGCCACGCCACCCAGGGGACCTACACCTTC.

The J gene is TRBJ2-7, the V gene TRBV4-1; D may be TRBD1 or TRBD2 (5 bases each). The CDR3 runs 14 residues. Trimming took 3 bases from V and 2 from J, leaving 11 bases between them. The germline gives CDR1 MGHRA, CDR2 YSYEKL. The chain's CDR3 is CASSQGDGPYEQYF. The CDR3 DNA reads TGCGCCAGCAGCCAGGGGGACGGTCCCTACGAGCAGTACTTC.

The J gene is TRBJ2-5, the V gene TRBV7-9; maybe TRBD2 (6 bases). The germline CDR1 and CDR2 sequences are SEHNR and FQNEAQ (reference sequence). The ends were cut back, 0 bases at V and 7 bases at J, with 12 bases in the middle. The CDR3 consists of 14 residues. This CDR3 is CASSLARDPGTQYF. CDR3 bases: TGTGCCAGCAGCTTAGCGCGGGATCCGGGGACCCAGTACTTC.

The chain is built from TRBV4-1 and TRBJ1-6; D perhaps matches TRBD1 (6 bases). Deletions cut 0 bases from V and 10 bases from J, with 25 bases between. Germline CDR1 MGHRA, CDR2 YSYEKL. This CDR3 has 19 amino acids. The CDR3 region is CASSQESPRGQEKGSPLHF. CDR3 in DNA: TGCGCCAGCAGCCAAGAATCCCCGCGGGGGCAGGAAAAAGGGTCACCCCTCCACTTT.

The chain's CDR3 is CASSLPGGQSTDTQYF. Here the CDR3 DNA reads TGTGCCAGCAGCCTCCCCGGAGGGCAAAGCACAGATACGCAGTATTTT. The chain joins TRBV9 to TRBJ2-3, with D maybe TRBD2 (6 bases). CDR1 SGDLS and CDR2 YYNGEE come from the germline V gene. CDR3 length: 16 amino acids. V was shortened by 4 bases and J by 0 bases, with 15 bases between the two germline ends.

The chain combines TRBV7-2 with TRBJ2-7, with 7 bases lining up with TRBD2. The V and J ends lost 1 base and 0 bases, in that order; junction bases with no gene match: 9. Germline V gives CDR1 SGHTA, CDR2 FQGNSA. The CDR3 length is 17 residues. Written as DNA, the CDR3 is TGTGCCAGCAGCTTAGGTTTTGGGCGGGGGAACTCCTACGAGCAGTACTTC. Translated: CASSLGFGRGNSYEQYF.

V and J are TRBV7-2 and TRBJ2-5, with unresolved D. The germline gives CDR1 SGHTA, CDR2 FQGNSA. V was pared by 3 bases and J by 5 bases, with 7 bases between. This CDR3 has 12 amino acids. CDR3 amino acids: CASSLILETQYF. As DNA, the CDR3 is TGTGCCAGCAGCTTGATCCTTGAGACCCAGTACTTC.

This clone was counted a single time. The J gene is TRBJ1-2, the V gene TRBV6-6; 7 nucleotides match TRBD1. CDR1 and CDR2 (germline): MNHNY, SVGAGI (reference sequence). J was trimmed by 7 bases and V by 5 bases; bases with no gene match: 13. CDR3 length: 15 amino acids. CDR3 loop: CASSVLTGQRSGYTF. For the CDR3, the DNA is TGTGCCAGCAGTGTCCTGACAGGGCAGCGGTCTGGCTACACCTTC.

The chain uses TRBV7-9 and TRBJ1-5; a weak D match, TRBD1 (6 bases). CDR1 and CDR2 (germline): SEHNR, FQNEAQ (reference sequence). The CDR3 consists of 15 residues. Trimming cost V 1 base and J 5 bases, with 12 bases left between them. CDR3 in amino acids: CASSLVSAGDQPQHF. DNA of the CDR3: TGTGCCAGCAGCTTAGTTTCGGCAGGGGATCAGCCCCAGCATTTT.

This clone has a single count. The chain has TRBV5-1 and TRBJ1-1; D not certain. This CDR3 is 13 amino acids long. V gave up 5 bases and J gave up 4 bases, with 12 bases separating them. Germline CDR1 is SGHRS and CDR2 is YFSETQ. CDR3: CASRHGSGTEAFF. DNA for the CDR3: TGCGCCAGCAGACACGGCTCGGGCACTGAAGCTTTCTTT.

The rearrangement joins TRBV28 to TRBJ1-2; unclear D gene. From germline, CDR1 is MDHEN and CDR2 SYDVKM. The CDR3 spans 11 residues. Trimming took 8 bases from V and 8 from J, leaving 12 bases between them. Here the CDR3 reads CASACLGGYTF. CDR3 nucleotide sequence: TGTGCCAGCGCCTGCTTAGGGGGCTACACCTTC.

The chain is built from TRBV6-5 and TRBJ2-1, with 7 bases fitting TRBD1. The CDR3 loop spans 15 amino acids. The germline CDR1 and CDR2 sequences are MNHEY and SVGAGI. V gave up 4 bases and J gave up 4 bases; unmatched junction bases: 7. This CDR3 is CASSSGTDIYNEQFF. Here the CDR3 DNA reads TGTGCCAGCAGTTCCGGGACAGATATATACAATGAGCAGTTCTTC.

The gene calls are TRBV5-4 and TRBJ2-3; D perhaps matches TRBD2 (6 bases). The CDR3 spans 15 residues. The V gene's germline CDR1 is SGHNT and CDR2 YYREEE (reference sequence). V was pared by 0 bases and J by 5 bases, with 13 bases between. CDR3 protein: CASSLVGTVEDTQYF. CDR3 DNA sequence: TGTGCCAGCAGCTTGGTGGGGACTGTCGAAGATACGCAGTATTTT.

This CDR3 is CATRGGGTRPYNEQFF. The CDR3 DNA reads as TGTGCCACCAGGGGGGGCGGGACTAGGCCCTACAATGAGCAGTTCTTC. The chain carries TRBV15 and TRBJ2-1; TRBD2 agrees at 8 bases. Germline CDR1 reads LNHNV; CDR2 reads YYDKDF (reference sequence). J lost 2 bases, V lost 6 bases, and 9 bases had no gene match. This CDR3 has 16 residues.

The V and J genes are TRBV27 and TRBJ2-1, with D possibly called TRBD1 or TRBD2 (5 bases each). The CDR3 extends over 17 amino acids. V dropped 5 bases and J dropped 4 bases, with 21 bases sitting between them. Looked up from germline, CDR1 is MNHEY and CDR2 is SMNVEV (reference sequence). The CDR3 region is CASSTAGTYQIYNEQFF. For the CDR3, the DNA is TGTGCCAGCAGTACTGCCGGGACCTACCAAATATACAATGAGCAGTTCTTC.

This clone was observed once. The V gene is TRBV4-3, the J gene TRBJ1-1, with D unclear. Trimming removed 2 bases from V and 5 bases from J, with 9 bases in between. Germline-derived CDR1 and CDR2 are LGHNA and YSLEER. The CDR3 loop spans 13 amino acids. In DNA form, the CDR3 reads TGCGCCAGCAGCCAAACCGAGAGGACTGAAGCTTTCTTT. Translation: CASSQTERTEAFF.

The chain recombines TRBV28 with TRBJ2-1; 9 bases fit TRBD1. The CDR3 is made up of 15 amino acids. The junction had 5 bases not matched to a gene; V was cut back by 3 bases and J by 5 bases. Germline assignment: CDR1 MDHEN and CDR2 SYDVKM. In nucleotides, the CDR3 is TGTGCCAGCAGTTTCACGGGACAGGGTCACAATGAGCAGTTCTTC. Translating gives CASSFTGQGHNEQFF.

V gene TRBV30 combines with J gene TRBJ1-6; D unclear. Germline values: CDR1 GTSNPN, CDR2 SVGIG (reference sequence). The length of the CDR3 is 13 residues. CDR3 sequence: CAESVSYNSPLHF. As DNA, the CDR3 is TGTGCTGAATCCGTCTCCTATAATTCACCCCTCCACTTT.

CDR3 DNA: TGTGCCAGCAGTGTCGGGGGCAGGAACACCGGGGAGCTGTTTTTT. It encodes CASSVGGRNTGELFF. The chain employs TRBV6-1 and TRBJ2-2; D tentatively fits TRBD1 or TRBD2 (6 bases each). Germline values: CDR1 MNHNS, CDR2 SASEGT. V lost 4 bases and J 1 base, leaving 10 bases between the germline ends. The CDR3 has 15 amino acids.

V is TRBV6-5 and J is TRBJ1-2; D possibly corresponds to TRBD1 (6 bases). The CDR3 has 14 amino acids. The V and J ends lost 4 bases and 4 bases respectively, with 13 bases between them. CDR1 MNHEY and CDR2 SVGAGI come from the germline V gene. The CDR3 bases are TGTGCCAGCAGTTGGGTTAGGGACACCTATGGCTACACCTTC. Translation: CASSWVRDTYGYTF.

The V gene is TRBV7-9, the J gene TRBJ1-4, with D perhaps TRBD1 (6 bases). The CDR3 has 15 amino acids. Trimming pared 4 bases from V and 7 bases from J, leaving 16 bases between. CDR1 SEHNR and CDR2 FQNEAQ come from the germline V gene (reference sequence). The DNA of the CDR3 is TGTGCCAGCAGCTCCTGGGGGGCCTGGGGTGAAAAACTGTTTTTT. Translation: CASSSWGAWGEKLFF.

The rearrangement uses TRBV5-6 and TRBJ2-5, with D hard to call. CDR3 length: 16 amino acids. The V gene lost 0 bases and the J gene lost 0 bases, with 12 bases spanning the gap. Germline lookup yields CDR1 SGHDT and CDR2 YYEEEE. The CDR3 bases are TGTGCCAGCAGCTTGGCCCCCCTGGCGGACCAAGAGACCCAGTACTTC. This sequence encodes CASSLAPLADQETQYF.

In its sample, this clone was seen once. The genes are TRBV19 and TRBJ2-2, with D perhaps TRBD1 (5 bases). The CDR3 has 11 amino acids. The V gene's germline CDR1 is LNHDA and CDR2 SQIVND (reference sequence). The V end lost 9 bases, the J end lost 3 bases, and 5 bases lay between the germline ends. CDR3 in DNA: TGTGCCAGCAGGGACACCGGGGAGCTGTTTTTT. Its translation is CASRDTGELFF.

This chain links TRBV10-3 with TRBJ1-2; 7 bases fit TRBD1. Germline values: CDR1 ENHRY, CDR2 SYGVKD. CDR3 length equals 17 residues. With V trimmed by 9 bases and J by 8 bases, 24 bases remained unmatched. The CDR3 DNA is TGTGCCATTCCCGAGCCGGGACAGTCCGTAAGAAGAGGGGGCTACACCTTC. This encodes CAIPEPGQSVRRGGYTF.

This chain links TRBV5-8 with TRBJ2-1; 13 nucleotides agree with TRBD2. Germline loops: CDR1 SGHTS, CDR2 YDEGEE. V was clipped by 4 bases and J by 6 bases; unmatched bases: 10. This CDR3 spans 17 amino acids. The CDR3 region is CASSGTSGEPRLNEQFF. In DNA, the CDR3 is TGTGCCAGCAGCGGGACTAGCGGGGAACCCCGGCTCAATGAGCAGTTCTTC. The variable domain in full, completed from reference TRBV5-8 and TRBJ2-1, reads EAGVTQSPTHLIKTRGQQATLRCSPISGHTSVYWYQQALGLGLQFLLWYDEGEERNRGNFPPRFSGRQFPNYSSELNVNALELEDSALYLCASSGTSGEPRLNEQFFGPGTRLTVL.

The chain employs TRBV2 and TRBJ1-6; D gene uncertain. The CDR3 sequence is 13 residues long. Trimming left V 3 bases short and J 8 bases short, with 8 bases between. CDR1 SNHLY and CDR2 FYNNEI come from the germline V gene. The CDR3 nucleotides read TGTGCCAGCAGTGACAACGGGGATTCACCCCTCCACTTT. It is translated as CASSDNGDSPLHF.